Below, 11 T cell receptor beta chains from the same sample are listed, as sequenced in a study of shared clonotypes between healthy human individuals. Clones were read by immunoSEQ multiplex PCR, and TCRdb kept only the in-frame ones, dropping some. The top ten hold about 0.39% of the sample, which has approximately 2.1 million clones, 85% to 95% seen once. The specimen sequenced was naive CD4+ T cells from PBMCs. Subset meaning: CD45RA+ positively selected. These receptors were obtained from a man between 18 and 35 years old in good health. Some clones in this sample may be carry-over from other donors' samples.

The CDR3 is CASLPPRTGAVAFF. CDR3 sequence (DNA): TGTGCCAGCTTACCCCCGAGGACAGGGGCAGTAGCTTTCTTT. This chain connects TRBV28 to TRBJ1-1; 9 bases are a match to TRBD1. Germline V gene sequence: CDR1 MDHEN, CDR2 SYDVKM. After removal of 8 bases from V and 10 bases from J, the junction contained 14 bases not matched to a gene. This CDR3 comprises 14 residues.

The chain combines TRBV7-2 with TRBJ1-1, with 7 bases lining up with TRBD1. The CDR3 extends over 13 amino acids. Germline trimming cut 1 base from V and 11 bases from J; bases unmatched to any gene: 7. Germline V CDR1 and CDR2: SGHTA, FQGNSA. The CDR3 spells CASSLGPTGDAFF. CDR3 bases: TGTGCCAGCAGCTTAGGACCTACAGGGGACGCTTTCTTT.

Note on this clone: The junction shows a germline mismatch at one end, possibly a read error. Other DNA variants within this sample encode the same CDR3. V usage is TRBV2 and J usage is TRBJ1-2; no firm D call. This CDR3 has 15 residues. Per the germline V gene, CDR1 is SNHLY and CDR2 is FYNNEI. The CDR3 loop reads CASSANRLSNYGYTF. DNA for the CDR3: TGTGCCAGCAGTGCGAACAGACTTTCTAATTATGGCTACACCTTC.

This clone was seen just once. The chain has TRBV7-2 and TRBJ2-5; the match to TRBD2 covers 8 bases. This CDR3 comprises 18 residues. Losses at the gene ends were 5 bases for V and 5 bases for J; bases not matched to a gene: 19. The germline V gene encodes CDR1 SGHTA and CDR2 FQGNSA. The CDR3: CASSRTRSGSPTVETQYF. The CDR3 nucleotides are TGTGCCAGCAGCCGAACGCGCAGCGGGAGCCCGACTGTCGAGACCCAGTACTTC.

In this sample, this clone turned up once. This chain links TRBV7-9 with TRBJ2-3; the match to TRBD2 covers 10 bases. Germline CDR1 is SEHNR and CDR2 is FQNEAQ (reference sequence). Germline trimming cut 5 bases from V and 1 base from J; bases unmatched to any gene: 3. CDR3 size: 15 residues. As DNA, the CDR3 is TGTGCCAGCAGCGGTGGACTAGCGGGCACAGATACGCAGTATTTT. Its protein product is CASSGGLAGTDTQYF.

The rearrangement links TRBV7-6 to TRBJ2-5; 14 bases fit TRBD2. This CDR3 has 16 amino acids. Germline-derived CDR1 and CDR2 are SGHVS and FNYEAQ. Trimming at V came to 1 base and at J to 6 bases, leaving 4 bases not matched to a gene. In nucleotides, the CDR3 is TGTGCCAGCAGCTTAGAGACTAGCGGGAGGGTCAAGACCCAGTACTTC. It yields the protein CASSLETSGRVKTQYF.

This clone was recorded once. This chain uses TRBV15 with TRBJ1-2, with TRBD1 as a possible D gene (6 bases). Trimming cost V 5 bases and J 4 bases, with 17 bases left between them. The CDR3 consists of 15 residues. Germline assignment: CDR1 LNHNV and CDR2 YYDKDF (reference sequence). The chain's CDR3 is CATSSPGARSYGYTF. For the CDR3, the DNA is TGTGCCACCAGCTCACCAGGGGCTAGGAGCTATGGCTACACCTTC.

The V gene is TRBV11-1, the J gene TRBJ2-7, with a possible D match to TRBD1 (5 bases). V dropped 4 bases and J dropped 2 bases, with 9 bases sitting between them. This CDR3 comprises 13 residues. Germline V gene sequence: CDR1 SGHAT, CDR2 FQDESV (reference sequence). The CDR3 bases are TGTGCCAGCAGCTCCGACAGAGCCTACGAGCAGTACTTC. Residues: CASSSDRAYEQYF.

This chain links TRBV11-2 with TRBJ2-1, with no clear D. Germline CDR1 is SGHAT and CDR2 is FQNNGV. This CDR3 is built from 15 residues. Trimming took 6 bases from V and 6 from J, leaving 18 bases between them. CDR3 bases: TGTGCCAGCAGGAAAAACGTATATGGTTTCAATGAGCAGTTCTTC. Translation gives CASRKNVYGFNEQFF.

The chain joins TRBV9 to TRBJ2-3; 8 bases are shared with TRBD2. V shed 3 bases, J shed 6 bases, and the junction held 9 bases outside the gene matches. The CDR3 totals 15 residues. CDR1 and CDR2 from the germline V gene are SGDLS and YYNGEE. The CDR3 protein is CASSARSGNDDTQYF. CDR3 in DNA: TGTGCCAGCAGCGCACGTAGCGGGAACGATGATACGCAGTATTTT.

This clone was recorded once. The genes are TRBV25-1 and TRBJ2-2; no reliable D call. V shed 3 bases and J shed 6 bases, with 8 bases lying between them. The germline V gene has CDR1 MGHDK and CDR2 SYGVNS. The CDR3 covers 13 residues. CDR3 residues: CASSDLWAGELFF. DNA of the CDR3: TGTGCCAGCAGTGATCTTTGGGCCGGGGAGCTGTTTTTT.